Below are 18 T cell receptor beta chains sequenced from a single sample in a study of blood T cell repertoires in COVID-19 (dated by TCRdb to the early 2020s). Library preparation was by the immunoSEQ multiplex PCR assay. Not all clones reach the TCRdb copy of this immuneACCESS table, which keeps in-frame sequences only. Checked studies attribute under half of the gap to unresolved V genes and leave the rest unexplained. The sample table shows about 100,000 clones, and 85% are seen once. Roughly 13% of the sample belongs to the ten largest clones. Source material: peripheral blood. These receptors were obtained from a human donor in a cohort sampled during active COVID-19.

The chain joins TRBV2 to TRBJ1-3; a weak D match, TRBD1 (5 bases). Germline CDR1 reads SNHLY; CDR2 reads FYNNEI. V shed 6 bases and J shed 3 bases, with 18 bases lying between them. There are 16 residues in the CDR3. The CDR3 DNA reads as TGTGCCAGCAGCCGTATTCAGGGTTTGTTTGGAAACACCATATATTTT. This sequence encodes CASSRIQGLFGNTIYF.

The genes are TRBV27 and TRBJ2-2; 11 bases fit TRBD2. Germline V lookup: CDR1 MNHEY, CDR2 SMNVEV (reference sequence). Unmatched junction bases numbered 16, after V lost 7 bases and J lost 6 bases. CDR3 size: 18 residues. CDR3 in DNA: TGTGCCAGCAAGGGAGACAGGGCGGGACTAGCGGAGGCCGGGGAGCTGTTTTTT. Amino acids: CASKGDRAGLAEAGELFF.

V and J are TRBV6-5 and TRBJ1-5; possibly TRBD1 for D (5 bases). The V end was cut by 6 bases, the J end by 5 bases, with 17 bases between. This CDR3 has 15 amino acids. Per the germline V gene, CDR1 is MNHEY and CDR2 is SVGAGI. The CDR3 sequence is CASRYTTAQDQPQHF. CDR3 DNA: TGTGCCAGCAGGTACACGACAGCTCAAGATCAGCCCCAGCATTTT.

CDR3 region: CASNPGQGGGYTF. The CDR3 DNA sequence: TGCGCCAGCAATCCGGGACAGGGAGGTGGCTACACCTTC. The rearrangement links TRBV23-1 to TRBJ1-2, with TRBD1 identical over 9 bases. TRBV23-1 is annotated as an ORF whose role is uncertain. The CDR3 has 13 residues. Trimming removed 7 bases from V and 7 bases from J; junction bases left unmatched: 7.

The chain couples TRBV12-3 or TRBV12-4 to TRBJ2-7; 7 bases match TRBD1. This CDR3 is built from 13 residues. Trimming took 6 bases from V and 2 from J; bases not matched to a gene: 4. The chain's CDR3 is CASSWTGTYEQYF. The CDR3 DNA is TGTGCCAGCAGCTGGACAGGTACCTACGAGCAGTACTTC.

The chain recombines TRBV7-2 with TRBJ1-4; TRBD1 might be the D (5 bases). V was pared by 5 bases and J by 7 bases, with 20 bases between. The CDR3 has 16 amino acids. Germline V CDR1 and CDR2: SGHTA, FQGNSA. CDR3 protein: CASSPQGRGGSEKLFF. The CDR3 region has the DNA TGTGCCAGCAGCCCCCAAGGTAGGGGCGGCTCTGAAAAACTGTTTTTT.

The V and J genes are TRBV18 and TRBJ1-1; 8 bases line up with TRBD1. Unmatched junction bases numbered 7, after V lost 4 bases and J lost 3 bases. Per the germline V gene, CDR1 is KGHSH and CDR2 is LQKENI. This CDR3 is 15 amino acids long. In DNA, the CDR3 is TGTGCCAGCTCACGCTTTGGACAGGGTGACACTGAAGCTTTCTTT. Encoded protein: CASSRFGQGDTEAFF.

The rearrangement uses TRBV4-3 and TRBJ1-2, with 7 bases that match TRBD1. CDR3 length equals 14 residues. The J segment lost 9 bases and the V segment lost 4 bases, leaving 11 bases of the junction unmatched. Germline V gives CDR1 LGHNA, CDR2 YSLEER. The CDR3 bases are TGCGCCAGCAGCCGCCAATCAGGGGGGTCCAGCTACACCTTC. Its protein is CASSRQSGGSSYTF.

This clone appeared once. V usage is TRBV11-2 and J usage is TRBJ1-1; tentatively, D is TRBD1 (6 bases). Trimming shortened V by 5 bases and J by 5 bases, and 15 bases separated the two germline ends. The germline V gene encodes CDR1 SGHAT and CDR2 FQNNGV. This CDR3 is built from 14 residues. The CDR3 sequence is CASSAQGLLTEAFF. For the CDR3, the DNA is TGTGCCAGCAGCGCACAGGGCCTGTTAACTGAAGCTTTCTTT.

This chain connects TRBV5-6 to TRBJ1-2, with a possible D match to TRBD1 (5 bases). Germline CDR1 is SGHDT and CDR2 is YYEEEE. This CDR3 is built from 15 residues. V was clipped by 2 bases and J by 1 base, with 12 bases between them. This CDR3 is CASSFRGTNNYGYTF. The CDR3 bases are TGTGCCAGCAGCTTCCGGGGGACTAATAACTATGGCTACACCTTC.

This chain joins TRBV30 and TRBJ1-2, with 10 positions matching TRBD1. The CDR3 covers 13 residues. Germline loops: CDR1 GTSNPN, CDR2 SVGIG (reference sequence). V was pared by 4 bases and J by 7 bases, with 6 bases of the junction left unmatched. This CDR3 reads CAWTGTGAGGYTF. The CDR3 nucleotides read TGTGCCTGGACCGGGACAGGGGCTGGTGGCTACACCTTC.

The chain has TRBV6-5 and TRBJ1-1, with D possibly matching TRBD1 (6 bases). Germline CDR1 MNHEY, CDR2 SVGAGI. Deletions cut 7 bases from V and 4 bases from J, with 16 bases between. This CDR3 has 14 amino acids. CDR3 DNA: TGTGCCAGCAAGGGTCAGGGGTCGGGCACTGAAGCTTTCTTT. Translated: CASKGQGSGTEAFF.

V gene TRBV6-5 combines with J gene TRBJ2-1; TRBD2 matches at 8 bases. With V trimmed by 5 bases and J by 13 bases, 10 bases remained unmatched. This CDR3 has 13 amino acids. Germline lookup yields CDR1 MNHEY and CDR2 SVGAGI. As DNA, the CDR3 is TGTGCCAGCAGTACCGGGACTAGATACATCCAGTTCTTC. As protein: CASSTGTRYIQFF.

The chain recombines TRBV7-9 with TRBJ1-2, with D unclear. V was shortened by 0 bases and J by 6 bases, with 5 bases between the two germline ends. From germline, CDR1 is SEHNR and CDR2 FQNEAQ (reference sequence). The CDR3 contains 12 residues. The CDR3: CASSLAVDGYTF. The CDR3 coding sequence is TGTGCCAGCAGCTTAGCCGTCGATGGCTACACCTTC.

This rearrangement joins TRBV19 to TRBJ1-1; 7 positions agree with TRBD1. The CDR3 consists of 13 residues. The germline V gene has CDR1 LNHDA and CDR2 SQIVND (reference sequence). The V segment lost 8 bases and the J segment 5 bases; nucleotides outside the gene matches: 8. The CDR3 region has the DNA TGTGCCAGTCGCAAAACAGGGGTGACTGAAGCTTTCTTT. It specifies CASRKTGVTEAFF. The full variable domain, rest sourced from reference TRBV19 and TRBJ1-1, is DGGITQSPKYLFRKEGQNVTLSCEQNLNHDAMYWYRQDPGQGLRLIYYSQIVNDFQKGDIAEGYSVSREKKESFPLTVTSAQKNPTAFYLCASRKTGVTEAFFGQGTRLTVV.

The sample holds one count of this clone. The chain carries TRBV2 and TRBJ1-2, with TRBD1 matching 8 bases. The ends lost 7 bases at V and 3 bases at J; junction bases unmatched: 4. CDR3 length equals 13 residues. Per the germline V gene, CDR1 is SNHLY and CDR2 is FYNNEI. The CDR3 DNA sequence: TGTGCCAGCAACTCGGACAGGGACTATGGCTACACCTTC. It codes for CASNSDRDYGYTF.

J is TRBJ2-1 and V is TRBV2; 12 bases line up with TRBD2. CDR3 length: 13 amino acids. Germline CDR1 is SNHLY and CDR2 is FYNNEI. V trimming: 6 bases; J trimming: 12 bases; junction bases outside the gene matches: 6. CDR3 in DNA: TGTGCCAGCAGCGGTACTAGCGGGGGGAGGCAGTTCTTC. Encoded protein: CASSGTSGGRQFF.

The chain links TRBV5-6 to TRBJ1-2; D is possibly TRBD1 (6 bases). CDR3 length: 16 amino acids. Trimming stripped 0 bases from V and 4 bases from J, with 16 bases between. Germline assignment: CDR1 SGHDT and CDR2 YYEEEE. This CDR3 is CASSLGGGGRSYGYTF. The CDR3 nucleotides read TGTGCCAGCAGCTTGGGGGGGGGCGGAAGGTCCTATGGCTACACCTTC. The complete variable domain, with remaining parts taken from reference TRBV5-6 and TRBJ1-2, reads DAGVTQSPTHLIKTRGQQVTLRCSPKSGHDTVSWYQQALGQGPQFIFQYYEEEERQRGNFPDRFSGHQFPNYSSELNVNALLLGDSALYLCASSLGGGGRSYGYTFGSGTRLTVV.